This T cell receptor beta chain was recorded in a study of tumor-infiltrating lymphocytes in primary liver carcinoma. The investigators made TCR beta cDNA from roughly 460 ng total RNA, using a constant-region primer. Slightly modified ARM-PCR, run as three nested multiplex PCR rounds, produced the TCR beta libraries. Primers for the first two PCR rounds were TRBV1-TRBV30 forward primers and a C-beta reverse primer (roughly 9 cycles per round). TCRdb re-called the multiplex PCR reads through MiXCR, storing one row per CDR3 protein. This table has 300,000 to 350,000 distinct CDR3 sequences, about 61% appearing once. The CDR3 is made up of 15 amino acids. Germline trimming cut 11 bases from V and 10 bases from J; bases unmatched to any gene: 20. The germline V gene encodes CDR1 ENHRY and CDR2 SYGVKD. Both blood RNA, taken from unsorted whole blood, and germline DNA were extracted.

This TCR was recovered from a man aged 40-50 years with primary liver carcinoma and hepatitis B virus infection. The chain is built from TRBV10-3 and TRBJ2-1; 7 bases fit TRBD2. The sequenced material came from peripheral blood. Here the CDR3 DNA reads TGTGCCTTGACACCCGGTAGACTAGCTGGAGCGGAGCAGTTCTTC. Translating gives CALTPGRLAGAEQFF.